The count of the clone carrying this T cell receptor beta chain is one. The antigen is unknown. The PCR used 60 Vbeta and 13 Jbeta primers. Using immunoSEQ multiplex PCR, the repertoire was profiled, and TCRdb retains in-frame clones only, with some absent. The data show 100,000 to 150,000 clones, 70% to 85% seen once. CDR1 is MNHNS, CDR2 SASEGT, per germline. Trimming removed 4 bases from V and 6 bases from J, with 14 bases in between. This CDR3 comprises 14 residues. This sample was taken from a study of cytomegalovirus exposure and HLA in healthy donors. Study findings and constraints: The classifier was said to identify cytomegalovirus status with high specificity and sensitivity. Later analysis suggested links between common viral pathogens and several top significant clusters.

The receptor comes from a man aged 35 to 55 in good health and CMV-seropositive. The gene calls are TRBV6-1 and TRBJ2-3; TRBD1 is a possible D gene (7 bases). The sample taken for sequencing was PBMCs. The CDR3: CASSGVRGADTQYF. The CDR3 nucleotides read TGTGCCAGCAGTGGCGTCAGGGGGGCGGATACGCAGTATTTT.